Listed here is a single T cell receptor beta chain. This entry is derived from a study of blood T cell repertoires in COVID-19. Study details: The origin of the acute and convalescent COVID-19 samples was the United States, Italy and Spain. T cells, B-cell-depleted T cells, or PBMCs provided the cDNA or gDNA that served as material.

During active infection, Seattle patients enrolled and were then monitored through disease. Trimming cost V 8 bases and J 4 bases, with 14 bases left between them. Germline V gene sequence: CDR1 SNHLY, CDR2 FYNNEI. There are 14 residues in the CDR3. Original data processing: Reference gene primer amplification gave estimated nucleated cell counts. Data came from immunoSEQ multiplex PCR; TCRdb stores just in-frame clones and leaves some out. V and J calls and clone size are those listed in that table; D and trimming were worked out from the DNA. The table includes hundreds of thousands of clones, 89% detected once.

Sequenced input: peripheral blood. J is TRBJ2-2 and V is TRBV2, with D tentatively TRBD1 (5 bases). The TCR originated in a man aged 18 to 30 with COVID-19, enrolled during active disease. CDR3 amino acids: CASLLDISTGELFF. DNA of the CDR3: TGTGCCAGCTTGTTGGACATTTCCACCGGGGAGCTGTTTTTT.